This TCR beta chain is drawn from a study of Graves' ophthalmopathy and Graves' hyperthyroidism. This CDR3 has 13 residues. V was clipped by 6 bases and J by 5 bases, with 11 bases between them. RNA served as the template for amplifying TCR beta CDR3 regions. HTBI primers primed a first-round RT-PCR, and a second-round multiplex PCR followed. TCRdb recomputed calls from the multiplex PCR reads with MiXCR, one row per CDR3 protein. The sample has about 480,000 distinct CDR3 sequences, approximately 15% seen once; the top ten hold more than 8.5%. This clonotype was seen repeatedly, ten times or more. This TCR was sampled from a young woman with Graves' ophthalmopathy. Material for sequencing was blood. This chain connects TRBV12-3 or TRBV12-4 to TRBJ1-5; D not resolved. CDR3 nucleotide sequence: TGTGCCAGCAGGAAGTGGGGTTATCAGCCCCAGCATTTT. It codes for CASRKWGYQPQHF.